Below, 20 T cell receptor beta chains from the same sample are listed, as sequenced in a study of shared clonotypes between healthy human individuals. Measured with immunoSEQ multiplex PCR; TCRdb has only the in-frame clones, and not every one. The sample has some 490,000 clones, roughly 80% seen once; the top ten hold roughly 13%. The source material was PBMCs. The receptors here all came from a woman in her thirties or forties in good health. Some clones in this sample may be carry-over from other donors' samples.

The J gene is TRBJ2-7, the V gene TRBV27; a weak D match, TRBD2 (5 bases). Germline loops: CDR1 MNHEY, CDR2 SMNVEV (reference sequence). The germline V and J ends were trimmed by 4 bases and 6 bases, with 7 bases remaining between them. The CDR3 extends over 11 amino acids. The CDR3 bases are TGTGCCAGCAGTTCCGGAGGCGAGCAGTACTTC. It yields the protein CASSSGGEQYF.

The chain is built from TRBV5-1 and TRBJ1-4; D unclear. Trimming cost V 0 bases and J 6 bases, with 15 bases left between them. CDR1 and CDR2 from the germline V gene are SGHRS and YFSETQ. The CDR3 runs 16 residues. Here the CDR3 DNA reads TGCGCCAGCAGCTTGGCCGTCCAGAGTCTCGATGAAAAACTGTTTTTT. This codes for CASSLAVQSLDEKLFF.

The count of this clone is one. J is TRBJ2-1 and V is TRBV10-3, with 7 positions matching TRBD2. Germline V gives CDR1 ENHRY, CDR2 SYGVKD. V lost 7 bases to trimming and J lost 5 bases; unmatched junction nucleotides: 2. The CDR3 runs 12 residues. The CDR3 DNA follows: TGTGCCATCACTAGCGGAAACAATGAGCAGTTCTTC. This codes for CAITSGNNEQFF.

This chain's CDR3 is CASSLVSSSGNTIYF. CDR3 coding DNA: TGTGCCAGCAGTTTGGTCTCGAGCTCTGGAAACACCATATATTTT. V and J are TRBV28 and TRBJ1-3; unclear D gene. The V end lost 3 bases, the J end lost 0 bases, and 9 bases lay between the germline ends. The CDR3 consists of 15 residues. Germline lookup yields CDR1 MDHEN and CDR2 SYDVKM.

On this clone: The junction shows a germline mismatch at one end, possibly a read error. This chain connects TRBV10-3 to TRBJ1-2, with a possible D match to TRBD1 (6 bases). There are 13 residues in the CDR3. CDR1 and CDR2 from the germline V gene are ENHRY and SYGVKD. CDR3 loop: CAISSDRNYSYTF. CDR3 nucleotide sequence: TGTGCCATAAGTTCGGACAGAAACTATAGCTACACCTTC.

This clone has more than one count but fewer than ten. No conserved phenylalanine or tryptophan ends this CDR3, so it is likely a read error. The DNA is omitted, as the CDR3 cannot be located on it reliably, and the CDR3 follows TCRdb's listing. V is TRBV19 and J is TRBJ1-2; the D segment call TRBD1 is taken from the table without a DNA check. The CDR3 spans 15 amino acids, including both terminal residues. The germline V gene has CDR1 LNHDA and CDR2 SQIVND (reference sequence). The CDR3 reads CASSKHLTNRKTYGY.

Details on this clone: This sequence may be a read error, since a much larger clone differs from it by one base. The CDR3 is CASSPPVTRSTDTQYF. CDR3 nucleotide sequence: TGTGCCAGCTCACCACCAGTAACTAGGAGCACAGATACGCAGTATTTT. This rearrangement joins TRBV18 to TRBJ2-3, with a possible D match to TRBD2 (5 bases). Trimming left V 0 bases short and J 0 bases short, with 10 bases between. This CDR3 has 16 residues. CDR1 is KGHSH, CDR2 LQKENI, per germline. The variable domain in full, with the rest retrieved from reference TRBV18 and TRBJ2-3, is NAGVMQNPRHLVRRRGQEARLRCSPMKGHSHVYWYRQLPEEGLKFMVYLQKENIIDESGMPKERFSAEFPKEGPSILRIQQVVRGDSAAYFCASSPPVTRSTDTQYFGPGTRLTVL.

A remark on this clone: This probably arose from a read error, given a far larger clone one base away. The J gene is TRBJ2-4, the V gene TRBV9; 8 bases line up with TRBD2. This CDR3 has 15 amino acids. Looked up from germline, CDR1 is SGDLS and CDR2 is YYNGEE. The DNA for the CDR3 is TGTGCCAGCAGTAGCGGGAAGGTAGCCAAAAACATTAAGTACTTC. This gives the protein CASSSGKVAKNIKYF.

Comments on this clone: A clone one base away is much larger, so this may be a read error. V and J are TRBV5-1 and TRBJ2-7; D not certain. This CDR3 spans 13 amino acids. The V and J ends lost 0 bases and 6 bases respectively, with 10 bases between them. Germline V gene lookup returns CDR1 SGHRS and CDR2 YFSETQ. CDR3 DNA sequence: TGCGCCAGCAGCTTGGAGAGAGGCTGCGAGCAGTACTTC. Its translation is CASSLERGCEQYF. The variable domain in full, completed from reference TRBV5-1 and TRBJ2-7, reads KAGVTQTPRYLIKTRGQQVTLSCSPISGHRSVSWYQQTPGQGLQFLFEYFSETQRNKGNFPGRFSGRQFSNSRSEMNVSTLELGDSALYLCASSLERGCEQYFGPGTRLTVT.

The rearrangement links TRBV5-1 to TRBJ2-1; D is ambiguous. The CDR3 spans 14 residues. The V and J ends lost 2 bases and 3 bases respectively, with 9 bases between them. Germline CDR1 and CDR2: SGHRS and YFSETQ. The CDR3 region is CASSFELNYNEQFF. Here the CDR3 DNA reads TGCGCCAGCAGCTTCGAACTCAACTACAATGAGCAGTTCTTC.

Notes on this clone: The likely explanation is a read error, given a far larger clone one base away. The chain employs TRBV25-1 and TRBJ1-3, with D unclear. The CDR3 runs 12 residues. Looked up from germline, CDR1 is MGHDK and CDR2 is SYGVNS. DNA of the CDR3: TGTGCCAGCAGTCCCTCGGGAAACACCATACATTTT. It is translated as CASSPSGNTIHF.

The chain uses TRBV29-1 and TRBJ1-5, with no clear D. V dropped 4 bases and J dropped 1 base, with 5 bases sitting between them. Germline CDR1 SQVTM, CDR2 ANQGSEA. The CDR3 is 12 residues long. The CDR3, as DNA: TGCAGCGTTGGAAGCAGCAATCAGCCCCAGCATTTT. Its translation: CSVGSSNQPQHF.

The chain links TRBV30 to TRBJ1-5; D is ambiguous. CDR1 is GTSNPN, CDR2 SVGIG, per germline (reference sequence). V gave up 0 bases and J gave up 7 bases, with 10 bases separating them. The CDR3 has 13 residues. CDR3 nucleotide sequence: TGTGCCTGGAGTGTAGAAGGCGCGCAGCCCCAGCATTTT. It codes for CAWSVEGAQPQHF.

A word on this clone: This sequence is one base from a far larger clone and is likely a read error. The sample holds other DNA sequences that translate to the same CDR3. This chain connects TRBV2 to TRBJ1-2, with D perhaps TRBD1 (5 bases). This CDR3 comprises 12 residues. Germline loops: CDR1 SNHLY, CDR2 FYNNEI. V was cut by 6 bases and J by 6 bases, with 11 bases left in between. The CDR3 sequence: CASRGQVDGYTF. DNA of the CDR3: TGTGCCAGCAGGGGGCAGGTCGATGGCTACACCTTC.

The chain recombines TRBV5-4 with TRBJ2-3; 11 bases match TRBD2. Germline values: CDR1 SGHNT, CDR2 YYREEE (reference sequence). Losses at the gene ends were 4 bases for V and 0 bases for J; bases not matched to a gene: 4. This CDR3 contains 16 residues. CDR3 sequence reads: CASSPRTSGSTDTQYF. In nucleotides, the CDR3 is TGTGCCAGCAGCCCCCGGACTAGCGGGAGCACAGATACGCAGTATTTT.

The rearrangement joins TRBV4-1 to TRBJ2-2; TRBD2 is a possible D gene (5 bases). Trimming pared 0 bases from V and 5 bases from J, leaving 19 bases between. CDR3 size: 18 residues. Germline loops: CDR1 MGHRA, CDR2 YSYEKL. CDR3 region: CASSQDGPVLATTGELFF. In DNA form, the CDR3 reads TGCGCCAGCAGCCAAGATGGCCCCGTGCTAGCAACAACCGGGGAGCTGTTTTTT.

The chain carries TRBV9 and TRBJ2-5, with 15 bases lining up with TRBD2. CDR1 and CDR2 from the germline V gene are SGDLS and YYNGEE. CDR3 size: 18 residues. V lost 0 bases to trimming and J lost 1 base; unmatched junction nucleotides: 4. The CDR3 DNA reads TGTGCCAGCAGCGTAGGGACTAGCGGGAGGGCACCCCAAGAGACCCAGTACTTC. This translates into CASSVGTSGRAPQETQYF.

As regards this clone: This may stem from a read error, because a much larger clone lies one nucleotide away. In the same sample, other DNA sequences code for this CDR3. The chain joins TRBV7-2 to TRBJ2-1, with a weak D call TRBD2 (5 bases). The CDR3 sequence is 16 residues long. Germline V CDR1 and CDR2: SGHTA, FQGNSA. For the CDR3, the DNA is TGTGCTAGCAGCTTAGGGAGAAATATCGTCGTGGATGAGCAGTTCTTC. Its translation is CASSLGRNIVVDEQFF.

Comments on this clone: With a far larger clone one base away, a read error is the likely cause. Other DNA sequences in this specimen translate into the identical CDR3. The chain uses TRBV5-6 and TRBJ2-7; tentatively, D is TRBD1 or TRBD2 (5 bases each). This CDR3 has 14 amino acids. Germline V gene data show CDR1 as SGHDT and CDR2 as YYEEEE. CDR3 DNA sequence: TGTGCCAGCAGCGACACTCAGGGACCCTACGAGCAATACTTC. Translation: CASSDTQGPYEQYF.

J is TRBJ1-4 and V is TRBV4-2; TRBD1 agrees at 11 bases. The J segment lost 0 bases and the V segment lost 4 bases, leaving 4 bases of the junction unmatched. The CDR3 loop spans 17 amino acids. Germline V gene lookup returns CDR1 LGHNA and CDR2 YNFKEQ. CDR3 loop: CASSPRTGGTTNEKLFF. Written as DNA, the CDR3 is TGTGCCAGCAGCCCTAGGACAGGGGGCACAACTAATGAAAAACTGTTTTTT.